This T cell receptor beta chain is from a study of cytomegalovirus exposure and HLA in healthy donors. This clone occurred a few times. With 60 Vbeta and 13 Jbeta primers, the PCR was carried out. Clones were read by immunoSEQ multiplex PCR, and TCRdb kept only the in-frame ones, dropping some. The sample has under 150,000 clones, more than 75% seen once. CDR3 size: 16 residues. Germline CDR1 and CDR2: MGHRA and YSYEKL. The V end was cut by 0 bases, the J end by 6 bases, with 12 bases between. The sample was PBMCs. The chain couples TRBV4-1 to TRBJ1-6; no clear D. The sequence derives from a woman in her thirties or forties in good health and CMV-seropositive. The CDR3 is CASSQEGLRSNSPLHF. The DNA of the CDR3 is TGCGCCAGCAGCCAAGAAGGTCTCAGGTCTAATTCACCCCTCCACTTT.